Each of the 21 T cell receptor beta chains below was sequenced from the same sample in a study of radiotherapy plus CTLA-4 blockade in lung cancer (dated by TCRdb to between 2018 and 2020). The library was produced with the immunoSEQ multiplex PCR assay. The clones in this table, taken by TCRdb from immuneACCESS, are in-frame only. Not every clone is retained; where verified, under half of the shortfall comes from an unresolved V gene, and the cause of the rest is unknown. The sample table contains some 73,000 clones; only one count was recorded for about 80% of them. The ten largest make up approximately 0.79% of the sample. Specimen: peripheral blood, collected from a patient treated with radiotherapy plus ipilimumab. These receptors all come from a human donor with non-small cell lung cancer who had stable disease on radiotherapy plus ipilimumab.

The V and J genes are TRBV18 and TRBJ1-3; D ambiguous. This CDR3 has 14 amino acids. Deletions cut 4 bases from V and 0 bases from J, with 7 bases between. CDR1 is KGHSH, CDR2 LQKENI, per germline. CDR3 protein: CASSQSSSGNTIYF. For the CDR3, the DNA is TGTGCCAGCTCACAGTCCAGCTCTGGAAACACCATATATTTT. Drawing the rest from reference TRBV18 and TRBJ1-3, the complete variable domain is NAGVMQNPRHLVRRRGQEARLRCSPMKGHSHVYWYRQLPEEGLKFMVYLQKENIIDESGMPKERFSAEFPKEGPSILRIQQVVRGDSAAYFCASSQSSSGNTIYFGEGSWLTVV.

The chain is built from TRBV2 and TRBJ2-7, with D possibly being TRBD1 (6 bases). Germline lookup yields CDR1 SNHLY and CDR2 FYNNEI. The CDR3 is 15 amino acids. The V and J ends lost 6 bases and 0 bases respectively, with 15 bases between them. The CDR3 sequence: CASSFQGSPSYEQYF. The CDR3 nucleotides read TGTGCCAGCAGCTTCCAGGGGTCCCCCTCCTACGAGCAGTACTTC.

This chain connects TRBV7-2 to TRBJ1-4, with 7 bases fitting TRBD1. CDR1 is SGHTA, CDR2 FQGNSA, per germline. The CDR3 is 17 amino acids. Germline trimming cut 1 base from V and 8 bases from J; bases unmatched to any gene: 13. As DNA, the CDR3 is TGTGCCAGCAGCTTAGTAGGAGGGCCGACAGGGCCCGAAAAACTGTTTTTT. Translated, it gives CASSLVGGPTGPEKLFF.

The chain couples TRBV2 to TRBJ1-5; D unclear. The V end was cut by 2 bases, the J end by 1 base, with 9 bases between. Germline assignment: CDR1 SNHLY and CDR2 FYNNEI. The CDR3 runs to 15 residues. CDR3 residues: CASSEFLGSNQPQHF. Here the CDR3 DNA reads TGTGCCAGCAGTGAATTCTTAGGGAGCAATCAGCCCCAGCATTTT. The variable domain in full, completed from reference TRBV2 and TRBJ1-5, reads EPEVTQTPSHQVTQMGQEVILRCVPISNHLYFYWYRQILGQKVEFLVSFYNNEISEKSEIFDDQFSVERPDGSNFTLKIRSTKLEDSAMYFCASSEFLGSNQPQHFGDGTRLSIL.

Here the CDR3 reads CASSFWQGDTGELFF. The CDR3 DNA is TGTGCCAGCAGTTTTTGGCAGGGCGATACCGGGGAGCTGTTTTTT. This rearrangement joins TRBV27 to TRBJ2-2; D may be TRBD1 (5 bases). The germline CDR1 and CDR2 sequences are MNHEY and SMNVEV (reference sequence). V lost 3 bases and J lost 5, with 13 bases in between. The CDR3 contains 15 residues.

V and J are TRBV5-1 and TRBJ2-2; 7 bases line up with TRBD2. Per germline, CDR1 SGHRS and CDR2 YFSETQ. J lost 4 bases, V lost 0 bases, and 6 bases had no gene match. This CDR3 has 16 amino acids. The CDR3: CASSLGASGPTGELFF. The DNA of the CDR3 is TGCGCCAGCAGCTTGGGGGCTAGCGGACCCACCGGGGAGCTGTTTTTT.

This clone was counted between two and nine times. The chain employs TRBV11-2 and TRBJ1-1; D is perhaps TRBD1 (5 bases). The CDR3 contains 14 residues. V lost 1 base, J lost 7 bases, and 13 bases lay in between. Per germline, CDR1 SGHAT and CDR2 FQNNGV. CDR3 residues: CASSLGPGALEAFF. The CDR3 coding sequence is TGTGCCAGCAGCTTAGGCCCTGGGGCTCTTGAAGCTTTCTTT.

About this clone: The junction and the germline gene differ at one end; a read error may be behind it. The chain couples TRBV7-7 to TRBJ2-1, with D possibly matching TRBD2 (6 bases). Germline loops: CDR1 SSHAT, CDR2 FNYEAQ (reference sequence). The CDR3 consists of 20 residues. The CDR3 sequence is CASSLIHLGRETYFYNEQFF. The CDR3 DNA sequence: TGTGCTAGCAGCTTAATCCACCTGGGACGGGAGACGTATTTCTACAATGAGCAGTTCTTC.

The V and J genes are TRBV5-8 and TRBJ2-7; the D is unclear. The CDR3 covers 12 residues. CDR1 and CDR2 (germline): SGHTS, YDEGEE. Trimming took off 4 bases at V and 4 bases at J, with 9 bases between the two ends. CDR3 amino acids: CASSPLGYEQYF. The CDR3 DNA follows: TGTGCCAGCAGCCCCCTCGGATACGAGCAGTACTTC.

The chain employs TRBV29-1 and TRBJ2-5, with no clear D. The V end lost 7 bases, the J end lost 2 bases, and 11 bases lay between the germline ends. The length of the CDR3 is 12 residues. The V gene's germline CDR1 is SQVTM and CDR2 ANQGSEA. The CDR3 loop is CSADTSQETQYF. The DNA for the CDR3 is TGCAGCGCCGATACGAGTCAAGAGACCCAGTACTTC.

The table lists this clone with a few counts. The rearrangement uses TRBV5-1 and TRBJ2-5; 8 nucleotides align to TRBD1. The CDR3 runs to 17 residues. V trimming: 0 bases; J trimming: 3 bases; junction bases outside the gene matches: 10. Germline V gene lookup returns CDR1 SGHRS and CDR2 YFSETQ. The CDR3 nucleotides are TGCGCCAGCAGCTTGGGGTTGGACAGGGTGTGGAAAGAGACCCAGTACTTC. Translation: CASSLGLDRVWKETQYF.

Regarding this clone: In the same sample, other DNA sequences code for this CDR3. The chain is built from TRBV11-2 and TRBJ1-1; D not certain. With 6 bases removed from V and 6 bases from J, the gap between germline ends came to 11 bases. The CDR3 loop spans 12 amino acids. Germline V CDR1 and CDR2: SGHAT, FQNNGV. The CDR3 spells CASSSGRSEAFF. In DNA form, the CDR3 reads TGTGCCAGCAGTTCCGGACGGTCTGAAGCTTTCTTT.

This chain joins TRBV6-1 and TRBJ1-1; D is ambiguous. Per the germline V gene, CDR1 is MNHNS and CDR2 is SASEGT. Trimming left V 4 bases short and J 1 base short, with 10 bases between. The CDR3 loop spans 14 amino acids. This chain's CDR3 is CASSGRGSNTEAFF. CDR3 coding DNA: TGTGCCAGCAGTGGACGGGGATCGAACACTGAAGCTTTCTTT.

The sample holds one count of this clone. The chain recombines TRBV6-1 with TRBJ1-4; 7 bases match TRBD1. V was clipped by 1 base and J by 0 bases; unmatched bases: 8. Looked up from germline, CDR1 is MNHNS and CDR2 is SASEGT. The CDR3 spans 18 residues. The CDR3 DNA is TGTGCCAGCAGTGAAGAGGGGACAGTAGTTGCAACTAATGAAAAACTGTTTTTT. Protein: CASSEEGTVVATNEKLFF.

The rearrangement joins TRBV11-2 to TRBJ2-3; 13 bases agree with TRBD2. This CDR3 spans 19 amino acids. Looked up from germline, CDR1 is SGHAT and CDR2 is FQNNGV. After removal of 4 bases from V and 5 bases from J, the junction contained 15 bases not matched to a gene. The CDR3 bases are TGTGCCAGCAGCTCCGGACTAGCGGGGGACCGACCCCGAGAAGATACGCAGTATTTT. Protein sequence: CASSSGLAGDRPREDTQYF.

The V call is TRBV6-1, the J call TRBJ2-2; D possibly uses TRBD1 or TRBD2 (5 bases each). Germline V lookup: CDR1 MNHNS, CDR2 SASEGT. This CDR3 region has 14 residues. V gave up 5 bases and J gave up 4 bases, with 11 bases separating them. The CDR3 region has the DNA TGTGCCAGCAGTCCGGGACCCTTCACCGGGGAGCTGTTTTTT. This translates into CASSPGPFTGELFF.

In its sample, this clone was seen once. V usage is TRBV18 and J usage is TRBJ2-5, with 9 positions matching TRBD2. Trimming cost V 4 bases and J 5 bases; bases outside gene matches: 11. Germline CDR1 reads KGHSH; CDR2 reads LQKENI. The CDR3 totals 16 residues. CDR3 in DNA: TGTGCCAGCTCACTCGGACTAGCGACGAGGTCGGAGACCCAGTACTTC. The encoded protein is CASSLGLATRSETQYF.

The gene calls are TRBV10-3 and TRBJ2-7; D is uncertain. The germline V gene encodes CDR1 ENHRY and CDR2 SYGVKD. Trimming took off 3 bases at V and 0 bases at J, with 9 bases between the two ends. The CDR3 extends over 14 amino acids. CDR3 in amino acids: CAISEDTSSYEQYF. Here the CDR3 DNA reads TGTGCCATCAGTGAAGACACGAGCTCCTACGAGCAGTACTTC.

The chain's CDR3 is CASSPTGIYNEQFF. CDR3 DNA: TGTGCCAGTAGTCCTACAGGGATTTACAATGAGCAGTTCTTC. The V call is TRBV19, the J call TRBJ2-1; weak D call: TRBD1 (6 bases). V gave up 5 bases and J gave up 4 bases, with 12 bases separating them. The CDR3 is 14 residues long. Per germline, CDR1 LNHDA and CDR2 SQIVND (reference sequence). The variable domain in full, with the rest retrieved from reference TRBV19 and TRBJ2-1, is DGGITQSPKYLFRKEGQNVTLSCEQNLNHDAMYWYRQDPGQGLRLIYYSQIVNDFQKGDIAEGYSVSREKKESFPLTVTSAQKNPTAFYLCASSPTGIYNEQFFGPGTRLTVL.

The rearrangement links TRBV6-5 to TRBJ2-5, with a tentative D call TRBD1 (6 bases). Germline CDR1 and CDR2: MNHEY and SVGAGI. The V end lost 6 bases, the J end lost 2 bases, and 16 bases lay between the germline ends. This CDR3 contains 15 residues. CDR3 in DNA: TGTGCCAGCAGGGTGGGGCCAGGGGTTCAAGAGACCCAGTACTTC. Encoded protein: CASRVGPGVQETQYF.

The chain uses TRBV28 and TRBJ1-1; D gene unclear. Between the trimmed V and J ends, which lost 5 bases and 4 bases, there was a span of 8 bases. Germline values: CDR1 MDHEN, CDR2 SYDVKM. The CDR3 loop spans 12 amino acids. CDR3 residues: CASSLLRTEAFF. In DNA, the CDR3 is TGTGCCAGCAGTCTCCTGCGCACTGAAGCTTTCTTT.